What follows are 3 T cell receptor beta chains derived from one specimen sequenced in a study of T-cell memory formation after mild COVID-19. TCRdb processed the 5' RACE reads anew with MiXCR; each CDR3 protein has one entry. The data show about 400,000 distinct CDR3 sequences, under 25% seen once. The specimen sequenced was PBMCs or a T cell subset sorted from them (not recorded which). Every receptor here comes from an adult woman who had mild COVID-19 (a few samples of this study predate the infection). Cell type and time point are not known.

This clonotype turned up a few times. This sequence joins TRBV12-3 or TRBV12-4 and TRBJ1-5; D ambiguous. Trimming pared 5 bases from V and 3 bases from J, leaving 5 bases between. The CDR3 runs to 12 residues. CDR3 bases: TGTGCCAGCAGTAACCTCAATCAGCCCCAGCATTTT. Translating gives CASSNLNQPQHF.

The chain joins TRBV12-3 or TRBV12-4 to TRBJ2-3; perhaps D is TRBD1 or TRBD2 (5 bases each). V was trimmed by 4 bases and J by 2 bases, leaving 34 bases between them. The CDR3 spans 22 residues. CDR3: CASSWGEGDEDTTGWTTDTQYF. The CDR3 DNA is TGTGCCAGCAGTTGGGGTGAAGGGGACGAAGACACCACGGGGTGGACCACAGATACGCAGTATTTT.

The rearrangement joins TRBV11-3 to TRBJ2-7; possibly TRBD1 for D (5 bases). The CDR3 covers 14 residues. With 5 bases removed from V and 6 bases from J, the gap between germline ends came to 17 bases. Germline V gene lookup returns CDR1 SGHNT and CDR2 YENEEA. The CDR3 DNA sequence: TGTGCCAGCAGCCTTACAGGCGTGGGTAGCGAGCAGTACTTC. Translation: CASSLTGVGSEQYF.